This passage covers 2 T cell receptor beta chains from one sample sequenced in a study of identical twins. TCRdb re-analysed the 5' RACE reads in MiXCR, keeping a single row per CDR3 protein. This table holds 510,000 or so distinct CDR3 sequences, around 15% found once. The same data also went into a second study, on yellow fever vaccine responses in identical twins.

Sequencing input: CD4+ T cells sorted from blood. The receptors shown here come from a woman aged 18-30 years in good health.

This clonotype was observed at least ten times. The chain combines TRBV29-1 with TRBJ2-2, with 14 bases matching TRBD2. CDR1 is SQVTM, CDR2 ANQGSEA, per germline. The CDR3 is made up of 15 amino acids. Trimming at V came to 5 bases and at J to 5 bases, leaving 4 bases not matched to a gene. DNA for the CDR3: TGCAGCGTTCTGACTAGCGGGAGGGTAACCGGGGAGCTGTTTTTT. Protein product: CSVLTSGRVTGELFF.

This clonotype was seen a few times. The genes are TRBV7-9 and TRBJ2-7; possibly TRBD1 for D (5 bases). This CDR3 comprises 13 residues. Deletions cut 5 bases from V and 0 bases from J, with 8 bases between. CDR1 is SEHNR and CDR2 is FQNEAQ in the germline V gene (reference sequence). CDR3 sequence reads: CASSEQVSYEQYF. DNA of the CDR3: TGTGCCAGCAGCGAACAGGTCTCCTACGAGCAGTACTTC.